The clone carrying this T cell receptor (beta chain) was detected many times. Sequencing was performed with immunoSEQ multiplex PCR; in TCRdb, only in-frame clones are kept and a portion is missing. The data show a few hundred thousand clones, around 85% seen once. This entry is derived from a study of blood T cell repertoires in COVID-19. The overall study: Some COVID-19 samples were acute and others convalescent; all came from the United States, Italy and Spain. Sample material is recorded as cDNA or gDNA derived from T cells, B-cell-depleted T cells, or PBMCs.

The source of this sequence is a woman aged 50 to 60 who had recovered from COVID-19. Sequenced sample: PBMCs or T cells enriched from blood (not recorded which).

CDR3 coding DNA: TGTGCCAGTACCCGGCCGGGACTAGCGGGAAAAGAGTCAGGCGGGGAGCTGTTTTTT. Amino acids: CASTRPGLAGKESGGELFF. The chain carries TRBV19 and TRBJ2-2, with 13 bases fitting TRBD2. The CDR3 extends over 19 amino acids. V lost 7 bases, J lost 7 bases, and 18 bases stayed unmatched. Germline values: CDR1 LNHDA, CDR2 SQIVND (reference sequence).